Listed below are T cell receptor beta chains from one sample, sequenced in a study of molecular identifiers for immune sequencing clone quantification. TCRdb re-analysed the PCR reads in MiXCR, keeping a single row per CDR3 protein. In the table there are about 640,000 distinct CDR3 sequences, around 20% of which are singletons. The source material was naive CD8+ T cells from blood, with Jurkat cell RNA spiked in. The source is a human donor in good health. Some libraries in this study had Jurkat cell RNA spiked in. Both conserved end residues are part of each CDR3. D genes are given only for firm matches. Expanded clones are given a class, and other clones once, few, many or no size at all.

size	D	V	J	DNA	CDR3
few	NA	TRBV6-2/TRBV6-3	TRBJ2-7	TGTGCCATCAGTTACGCCGGAGCCGAGCAGTACTTC	CAISYAGAEQYF
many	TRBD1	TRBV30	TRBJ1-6	TGTGCCTGGAGTGAAGGAGGACAGGGGTTCGAGTCACCCCTCCACTTT	CAWSEGGQGFESPLHF
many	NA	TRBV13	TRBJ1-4	TGTGCCAGCAGTTACCGTACGACGGCGAGTGGTGAAAAACTGTTTTTT	CASSYRTTASGEKLFF
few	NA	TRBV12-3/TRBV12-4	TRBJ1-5	TGTGCCAGCAGTTTCGGCAGGGAGGCCAATCAGCCCCAGCATTTT	CASSFGREANQPQHF
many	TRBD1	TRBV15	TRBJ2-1	TGTGCCACCAGCCAGAGAAGGACAGGGACCTACAATGAGCAGTTCTTC	CATSQRRTGTYNEQFF
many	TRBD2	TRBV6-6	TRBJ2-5	TGTGCCAGCAGTCTCTCAGGACTAGCGGGAGTCGGGCTCCAAGAGACCCAGTACTTC	CASSLSGLAGVGLQETQYF
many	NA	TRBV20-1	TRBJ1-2	TGCAGTGCCCAACCCGTCCGGGACTATGGCTACACCTTC	CSAQPVRDYGYTF
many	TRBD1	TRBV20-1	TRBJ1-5	TGCAGTGCTCCTTCCGGGACAGGGGGCGTAGGGAGCAATCAGCCCCAGCATTTT	CSAPSGTGGVGSNQPQHF
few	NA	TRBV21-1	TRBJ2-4	TGTGCCAGCAGCCAAAGTGGGAGACCCAAAAACATTCAGTACTTC	CASSQSGRPKNIQYF
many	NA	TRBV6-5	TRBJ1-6	TGTGCCAGCAGTTACTCGGACAGCTCCTATAATTCACCCCTCCACTTT	CASSYSDSSYNSPLHF
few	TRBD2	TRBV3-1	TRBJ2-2	TGTGCCAGCAGCCATCAAGGGGGACTAGCGGCGAACACCGGGGAGCTGTTTTTT	CASSHQGGLAANTGELFF
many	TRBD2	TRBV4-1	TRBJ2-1	TGCGCCAGCAGCCCCACTAGCGGGCTGTACAATGAGCAGTTCTTC	CASSPTSGLYNEQFF
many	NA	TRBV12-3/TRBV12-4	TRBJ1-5	TGTGCCAGCAGTCACGGGCCGGGGGTCAATCAGCCCCAGCATTTT	CASSHGPGVNQPQHF
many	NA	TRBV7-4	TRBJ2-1	TGTGCCAGCAGCCCCCCAACGGGGATGGGTGAGCAGTTCTTC	CASSPPTGMGEQFF
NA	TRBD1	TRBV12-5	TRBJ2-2	TGTGCTAGTGGTTTTACGCTTTCCAGACAGGGAAAACTACCGAACACCGGGGAGCTGTTTTTT	CASGFTLSRQGKLPNTGELFF
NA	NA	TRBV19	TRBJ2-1	TGTGCCGGTAGTACAACTAGTAACTACAATGAGCAGTTCTTC	CAGSTTSNYNEQFF
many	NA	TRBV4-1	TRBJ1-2	TGCGCCAGCAGCCAAGCCGGGACAAGCTATGGCTACACCTTC	CASSQAGTSYGYTF
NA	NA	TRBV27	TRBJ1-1	TGTGCCAGCAGTTTATCTCCCCTCCCACCGCTTAACACTGAAGCTTTCTTT	CASSLSPLPPLNTEAFF
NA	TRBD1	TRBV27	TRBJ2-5	TGTGCCAGCGCCCTCTCCGGACAGGGAACCCAAGAGACCCAGTACTTC	CASALSGQGTQETQYF
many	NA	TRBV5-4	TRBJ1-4	TGTGCCACCCGCTCAGGCACAACTAATGAAAAACTGTTTTTT	CATRSGTTNEKLFF
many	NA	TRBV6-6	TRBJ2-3	TGTGCCAGCAGTTACGTGTGGGGCGCCGACCGCGCCGCAGATACGCAGTATTTT	CASSYVWGADRAADTQYF
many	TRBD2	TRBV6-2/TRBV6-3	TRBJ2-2	TGTGCCAGCAGTTACGGGGGGACTAGCCACCTCACCGGGGAGCTGTTTTTT	CASSYGGTSHLTGELFF
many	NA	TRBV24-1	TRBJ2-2	TGTGCCACCAGTTCCGGACCACCCTCGACCGGGGAGCTGTTTTTT	CATSSGPPSTGELFF
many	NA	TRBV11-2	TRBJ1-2	TGTGCCAGCAGCCATACAGGCAGGGGAAACTATGGCTACACCTTC	CASSHTGRGNYGYTF
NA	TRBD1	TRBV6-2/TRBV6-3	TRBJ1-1	TGTGCCAGCAGTTACCCCGGGACAGGGGCCGTGCGGACTGAAGCTTTCTTT	CASSYPGTGAVRTEAFF
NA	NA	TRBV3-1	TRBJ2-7	TGTGCCAGCGGCCAAGATCTCCACCCCGAGCAGTACTTC	CASGQDLHPEQYF
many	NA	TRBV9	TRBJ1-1	TGTGCCAGCAGCCCGAGGACAACCAACACTGAAGCTTTCTTT	CASSPRTTNTEAFF
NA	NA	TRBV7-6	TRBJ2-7	TGTGCCAGCAGCTTCGGGAACAGAGACTACGAGCAGTACTTC	CASSFGNRDYEQYF
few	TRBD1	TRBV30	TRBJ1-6	TGTGCCTGGAGTGAGGGACAGGGTAATTCACCCCTCCACTTT	CAWSEGQGNSPLHF